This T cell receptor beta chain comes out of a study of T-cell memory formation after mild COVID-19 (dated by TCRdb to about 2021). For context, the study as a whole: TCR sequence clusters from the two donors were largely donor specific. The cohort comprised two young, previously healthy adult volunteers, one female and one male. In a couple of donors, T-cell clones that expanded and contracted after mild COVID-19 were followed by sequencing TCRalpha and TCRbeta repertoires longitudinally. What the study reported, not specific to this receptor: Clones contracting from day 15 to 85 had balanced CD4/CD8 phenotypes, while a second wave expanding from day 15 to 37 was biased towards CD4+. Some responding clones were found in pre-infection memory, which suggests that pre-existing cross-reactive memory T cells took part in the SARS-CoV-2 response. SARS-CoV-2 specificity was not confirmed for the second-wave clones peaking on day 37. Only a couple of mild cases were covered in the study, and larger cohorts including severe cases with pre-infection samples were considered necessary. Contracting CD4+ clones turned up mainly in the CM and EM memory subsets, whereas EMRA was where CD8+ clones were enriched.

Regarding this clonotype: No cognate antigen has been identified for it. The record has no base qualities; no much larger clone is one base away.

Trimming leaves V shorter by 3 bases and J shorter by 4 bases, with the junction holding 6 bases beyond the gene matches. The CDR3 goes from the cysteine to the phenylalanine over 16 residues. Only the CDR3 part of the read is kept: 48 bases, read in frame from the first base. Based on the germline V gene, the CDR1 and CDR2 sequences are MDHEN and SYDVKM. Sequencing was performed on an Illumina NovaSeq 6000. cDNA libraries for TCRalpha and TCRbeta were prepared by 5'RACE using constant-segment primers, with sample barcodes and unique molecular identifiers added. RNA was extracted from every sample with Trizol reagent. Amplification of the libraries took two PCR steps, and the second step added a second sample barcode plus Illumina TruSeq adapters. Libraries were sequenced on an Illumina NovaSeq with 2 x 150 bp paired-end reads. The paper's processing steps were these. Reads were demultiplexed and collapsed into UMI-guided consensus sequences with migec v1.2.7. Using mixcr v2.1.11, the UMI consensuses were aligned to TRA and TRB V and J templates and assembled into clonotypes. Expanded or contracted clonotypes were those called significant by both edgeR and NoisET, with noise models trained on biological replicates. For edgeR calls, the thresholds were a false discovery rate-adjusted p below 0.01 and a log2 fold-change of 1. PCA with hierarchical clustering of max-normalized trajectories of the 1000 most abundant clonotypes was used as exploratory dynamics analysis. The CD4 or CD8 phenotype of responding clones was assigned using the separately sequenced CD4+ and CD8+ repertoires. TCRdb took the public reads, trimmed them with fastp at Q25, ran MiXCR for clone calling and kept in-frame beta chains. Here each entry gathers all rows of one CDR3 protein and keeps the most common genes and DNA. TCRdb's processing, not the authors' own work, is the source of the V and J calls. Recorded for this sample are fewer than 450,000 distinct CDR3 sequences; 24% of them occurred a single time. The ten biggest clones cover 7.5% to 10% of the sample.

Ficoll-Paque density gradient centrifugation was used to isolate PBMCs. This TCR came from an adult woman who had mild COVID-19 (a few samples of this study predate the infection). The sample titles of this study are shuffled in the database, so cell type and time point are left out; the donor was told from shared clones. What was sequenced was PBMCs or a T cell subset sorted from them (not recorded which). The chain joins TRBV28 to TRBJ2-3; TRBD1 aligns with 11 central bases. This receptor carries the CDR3 CASSFLGQGEADTQYF. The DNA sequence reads TGTGCCAGCAGTTTCCTGGGACAGGGGGAGGCAGATACGCAGTATTTT.